This TCR beta chain is from a study of OX40 agonist ivuxolimab in advanced cancers. TCRdb's copy holds only in-frame clones and misses some; the assay was immunoSEQ multiplex PCR. This table holds roughly 130,000 clones, roughly 95% found once. The CDR3 consists of 17 residues. V gave up 5 bases and J gave up 4 bases; unmatched junction bases: 12. Looked up from germline, CDR1 is SSHAT and CDR2 is FNYEAQ (reference sequence). The V call is TRBV7-7, the J call TRBJ2-3; 10 bases line up with TRBD2. The TCR sequence derives from an adult with an advanced solid tumor such as melanoma, head and neck, liver or kidney cancer. This specimen consisted of CD4+ or CD8+ T cells sorted from blood, obtained in a trial of the OX40 agonist ivuxolimab. The CDR3 region is CASSPRLSGRVADTQYF. The DNA for the CDR3 is TGTGCCAGCAGCCCCAGGTTGAGCGGGAGGGTTGCAGATACGCAGTATTTT.